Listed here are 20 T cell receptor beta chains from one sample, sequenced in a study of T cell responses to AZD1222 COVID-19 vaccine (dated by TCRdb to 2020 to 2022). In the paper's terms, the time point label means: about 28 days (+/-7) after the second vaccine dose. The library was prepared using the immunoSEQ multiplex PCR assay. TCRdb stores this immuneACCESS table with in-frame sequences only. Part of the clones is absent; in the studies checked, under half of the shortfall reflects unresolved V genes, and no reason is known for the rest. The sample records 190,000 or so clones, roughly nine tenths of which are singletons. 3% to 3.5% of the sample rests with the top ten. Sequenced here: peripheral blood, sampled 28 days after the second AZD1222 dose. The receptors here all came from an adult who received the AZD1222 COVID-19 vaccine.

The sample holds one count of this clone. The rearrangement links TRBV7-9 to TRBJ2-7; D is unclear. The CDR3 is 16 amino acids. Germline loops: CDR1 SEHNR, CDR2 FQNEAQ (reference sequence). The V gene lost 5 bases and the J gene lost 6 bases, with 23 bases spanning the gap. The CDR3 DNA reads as TGTGCCAGCAGCGCCACTCGACTCCCACATCTGGTCGAGCAGTACTTC. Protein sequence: CASSATRLPHLVEQYF. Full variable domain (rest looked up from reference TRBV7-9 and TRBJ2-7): DTGVSQNPRHKITKRGQNVTFRCDPISEHNRLYWYRQTLGQGPEFLTYFQNEAQLEKSRLLSDRFSAERPKGSFSTLEIQRTEQGDSAMYLCASSATRLPHLVEQYFGPGTRLTVT.

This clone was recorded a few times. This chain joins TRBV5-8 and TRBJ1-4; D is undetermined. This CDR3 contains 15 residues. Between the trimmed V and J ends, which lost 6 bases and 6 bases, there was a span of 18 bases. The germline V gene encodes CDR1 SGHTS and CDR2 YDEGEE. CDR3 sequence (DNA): TGTGCCAGCACCCTTGAGGTCGAGTACTATGAAAAACTGTTTTTT. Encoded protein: CASTLEVEYYEKLFF.

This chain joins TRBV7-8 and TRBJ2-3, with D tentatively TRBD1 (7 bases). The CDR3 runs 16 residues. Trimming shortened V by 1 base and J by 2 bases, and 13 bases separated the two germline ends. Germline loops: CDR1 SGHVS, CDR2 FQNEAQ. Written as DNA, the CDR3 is TGTGCCAGCAGCTTAGTAGGGGGCGGGATCACAGATACGCAGTATTTT. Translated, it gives CASSLVGGGITDTQYF.

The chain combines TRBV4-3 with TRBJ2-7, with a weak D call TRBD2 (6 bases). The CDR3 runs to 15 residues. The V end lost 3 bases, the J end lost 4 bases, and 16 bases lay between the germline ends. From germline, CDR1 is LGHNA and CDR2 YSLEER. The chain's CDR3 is CASSHLTGGGYEQYF. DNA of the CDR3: TGCGCCAGCAGCCATCTTACCGGGGGTGGATACGAGCAGTACTTC.

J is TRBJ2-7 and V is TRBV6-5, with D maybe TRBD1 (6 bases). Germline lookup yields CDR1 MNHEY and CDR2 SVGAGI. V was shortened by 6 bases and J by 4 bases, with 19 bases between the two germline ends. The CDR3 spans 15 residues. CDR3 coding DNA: TGTGCCAGCAGACCACAGGGATTATCCCAGTACGAGCAGTACTTC. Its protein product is CASRPQGLSQYEQYF.

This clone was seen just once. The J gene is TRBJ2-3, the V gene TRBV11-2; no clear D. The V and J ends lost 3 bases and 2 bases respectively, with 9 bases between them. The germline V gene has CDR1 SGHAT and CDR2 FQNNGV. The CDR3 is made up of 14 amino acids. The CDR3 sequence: CASSFLGPTDTQYF. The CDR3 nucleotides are TGTGCCAGCAGCTTTCTGGGTCCCACAGATACGCAGTATTTT.

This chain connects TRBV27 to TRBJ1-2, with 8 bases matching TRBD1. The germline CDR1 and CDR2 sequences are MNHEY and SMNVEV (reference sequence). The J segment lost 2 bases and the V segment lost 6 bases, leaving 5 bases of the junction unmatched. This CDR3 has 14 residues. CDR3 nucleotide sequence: TGTGCCAGCAGCCTCAACAGGGGGAACTATGGCTACACCTTC. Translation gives CASSLNRGNYGYTF.

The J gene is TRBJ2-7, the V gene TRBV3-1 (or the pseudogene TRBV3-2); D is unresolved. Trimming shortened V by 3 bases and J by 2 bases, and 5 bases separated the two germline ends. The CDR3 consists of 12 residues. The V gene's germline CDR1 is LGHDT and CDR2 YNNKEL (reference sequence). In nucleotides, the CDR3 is TGTGCCAGCAGCCACCCAACCTACGAGCAGTACTTC. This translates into CASSHPTYEQYF.

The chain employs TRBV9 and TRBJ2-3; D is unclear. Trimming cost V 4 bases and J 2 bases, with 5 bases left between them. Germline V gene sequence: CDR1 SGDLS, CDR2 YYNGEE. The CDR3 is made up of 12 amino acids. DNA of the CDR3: TGTGCCAGCAGCCCTTTCACAGATACGCAGTATTTT. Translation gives CASSPFTDTQYF.

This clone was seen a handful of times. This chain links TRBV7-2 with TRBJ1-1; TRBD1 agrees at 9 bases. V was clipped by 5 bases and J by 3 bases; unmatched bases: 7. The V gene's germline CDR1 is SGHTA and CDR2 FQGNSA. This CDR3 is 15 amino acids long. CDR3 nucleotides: TGTGCCAGCAGCGAAACACAGGGGGCGTACACTGAAGCTTTCTTT. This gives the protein CASSETQGAYTEAFF.

In nucleotides, the CDR3 is TGTGCCAGCAGCTTTAGGCGGGGCCTCCCCTACAATGAGCAGTTCTTC. Translating gives CASSFRRGLPYNEQFF. This chain uses TRBV5-6 with TRBJ2-1, with D perhaps TRBD2 (6 bases). V lost 2 bases, J lost 2 bases, and 14 bases lay in between. Germline lookup yields CDR1 SGHDT and CDR2 YYEEEE. This CDR3 has 16 amino acids.

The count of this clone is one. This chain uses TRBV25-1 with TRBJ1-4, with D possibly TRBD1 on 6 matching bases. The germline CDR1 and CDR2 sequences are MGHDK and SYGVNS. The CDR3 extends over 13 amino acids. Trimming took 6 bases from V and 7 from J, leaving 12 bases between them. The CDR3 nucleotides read TGTGCCAGCAGACAGGGAGATCGTGAAAAACTGTTTTTT. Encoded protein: CASRQGDREKLFF.

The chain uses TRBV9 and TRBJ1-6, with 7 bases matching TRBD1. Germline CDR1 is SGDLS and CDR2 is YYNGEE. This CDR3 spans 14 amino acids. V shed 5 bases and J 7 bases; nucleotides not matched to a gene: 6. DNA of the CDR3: TGTGCCAGCAGAGCGACAGGGCCAAATTCACCCCTCCACTTT. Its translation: CASRATGPNSPLHF.

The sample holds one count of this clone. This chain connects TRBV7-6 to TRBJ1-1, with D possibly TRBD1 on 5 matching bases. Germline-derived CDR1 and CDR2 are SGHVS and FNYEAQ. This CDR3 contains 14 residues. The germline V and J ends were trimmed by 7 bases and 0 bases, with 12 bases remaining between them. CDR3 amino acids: CASKPGTVNTEAFF. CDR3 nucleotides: TGTGCCAGCAAGCCCGGGACGGTGAACACTGAAGCTTTCTTT.

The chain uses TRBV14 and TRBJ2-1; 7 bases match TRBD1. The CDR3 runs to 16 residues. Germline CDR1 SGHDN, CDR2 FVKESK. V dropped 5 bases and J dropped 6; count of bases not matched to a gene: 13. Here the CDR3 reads CASSKPWMTGSNEQFF. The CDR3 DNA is TGTGCCAGCAGCAAACCATGGATGACAGGGAGCAATGAGCAGTTCTTC.

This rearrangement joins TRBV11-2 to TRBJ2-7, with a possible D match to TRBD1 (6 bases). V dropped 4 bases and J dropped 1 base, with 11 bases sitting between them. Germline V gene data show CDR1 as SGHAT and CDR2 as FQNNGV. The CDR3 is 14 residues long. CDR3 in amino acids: CASSSQQGSYEQYF. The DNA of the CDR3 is TGTGCCAGCAGCTCGCAACAGGGTTCCTACGAGCAGTACTTC.

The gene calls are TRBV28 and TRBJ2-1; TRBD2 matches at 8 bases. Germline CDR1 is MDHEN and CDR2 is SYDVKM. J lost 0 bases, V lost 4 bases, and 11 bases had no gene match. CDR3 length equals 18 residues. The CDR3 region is CASSSPRISGASYNEQFF. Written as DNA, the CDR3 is TGTGCCAGCAGTTCCCCTCGTATTAGCGGGGCCTCCTACAATGAGCAGTTCTTC.

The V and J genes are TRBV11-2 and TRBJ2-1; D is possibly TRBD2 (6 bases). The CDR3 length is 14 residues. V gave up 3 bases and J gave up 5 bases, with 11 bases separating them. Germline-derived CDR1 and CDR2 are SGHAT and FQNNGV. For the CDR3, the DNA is TGTGCCAGCAGCTTTTGGGGGGAGAACAATGAGCAGTTCTTC. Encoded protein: CASSFWGENNEQFF.

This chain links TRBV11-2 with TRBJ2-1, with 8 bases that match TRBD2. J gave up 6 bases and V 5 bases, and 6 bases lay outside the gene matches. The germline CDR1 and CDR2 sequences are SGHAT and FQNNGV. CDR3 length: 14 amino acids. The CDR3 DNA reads TGTGCCAGCAGCCCACTAGCGGACCTCAATGAGCAGTTCTTC. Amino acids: CASSPLADLNEQFF. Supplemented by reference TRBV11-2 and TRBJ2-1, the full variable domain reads EAGVAQSPRYKIIEKRQSVAFWCNPISGHATLYWYQQILGQGPKLLIQFQNNGVVDDSQLPKDRFSAERLKGVDSTLKIQPAKLEDSAVYLCASSPLADLNEQFFGPGTRLTVL.

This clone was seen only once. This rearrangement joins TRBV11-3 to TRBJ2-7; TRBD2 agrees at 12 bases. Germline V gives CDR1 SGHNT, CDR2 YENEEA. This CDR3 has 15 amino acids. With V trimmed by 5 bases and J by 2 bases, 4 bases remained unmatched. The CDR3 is CASSHGTSGPYEQYF. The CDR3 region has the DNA TGTGCCAGCAGCCACGGGACTAGCGGGCCCTACGAGCAGTACTTC.